The 32 T cell receptor beta chains below all came from one sample that was sequenced in a study of blood T cells in healthy people across ages. Together with a sample-barcoded 5' primer, a J-beta primer mix was included in a second PCR lasting roughly 6 to 12 cycles. TCRdb re-called the 5' RACE reads through MiXCR, storing one row per CDR3 protein. Among approximately 690,000 distinct CDR3 sequences, 40% to 50% were seen once, and the ten largest hold approximately 31%. Sequencing input: blood. The origin of the receptors is an elderly man in good health.

The rearrangement uses TRBV6-2 or TRBV6-3 and TRBJ2-1; D is possibly TRBD2 (5 bases). This CDR3 has 15 residues. The germline V and J ends were trimmed by 7 bases and 4 bases, with 17 bases remaining between them. Germline V gene lookup returns CDR1 MNHEY and CDR2 SVGEGT. The CDR3 DNA is TGTGCCAGCACCCCGTCAATAGCGAATTACAATGAGCAGTTCTTC. Encoded protein: CASTPSIANYNEQFF.

This clonotype was seen more than once but under ten times. The CDR3 DNA reads as TGTGCCACCAGCAGGGACCGACTAGCCTACGAGCAGTACTTC. Its translation is CATSRDRLAYEQYF. This rearrangement joins TRBV15 to TRBJ2-7; D is possibly TRBD2 (6 bases). V was pared by 3 bases and J by 2 bases, with 11 bases between. CDR3 size: 14 residues. CDR1 is LNHNV, CDR2 YYDKDF, per germline (reference sequence).

The chain combines TRBV20-1 with TRBJ2-7; 8 positions agree with TRBD1. The CDR3 spans 16 residues. Germline-derived CDR1 and CDR2 are DFQATT and SNEGSKA (reference sequence). Trimming took 0 bases from V and 1 from J; bases not matched to a gene: 8. Written as DNA, the CDR3 is TGCAGTGCTAGAGACCCGGGACAGGTCTTATCCTACGAGCAGTACTTC. Translating it yields CSARDPGQVLSYEQYF.

CDR3 sequence (DNA): TGTGCCAGCAGTTCCGGACTAAAAAACTGGGACACGCAGTATTTT. Amino acids: CASSSGLKNWDTQYF. This chain joins TRBV12-3 or TRBV12-4 and TRBJ2-3; tentative D call: TRBD2 (6 bases). The V and J ends lost 4 bases and 9 bases respectively, with 20 bases between them. This CDR3 is built from 15 residues.

This clonotype was observed at least ten times. The chain joins TRBV3-1 to TRBJ2-5; D is undetermined. The CDR3 is 15 residues long. V was shortened by 0 bases and J by 5 bases, with 13 bases between the two germline ends. Germline V gives CDR1 LGHDT, CDR2 YNNKEL (reference sequence). In nucleotides, the CDR3 is TGTGCCAGCAGCCAAGATACTCGCTTCGGGGAGACCCAGTACTTC. Encoded protein: CASSQDTRFGETQYF.

Only a few counts were recorded for this clonotype. This rearrangement joins TRBV20-1 to TRBJ2-3; D remains ambiguous. CDR1 and CDR2 from the germline V gene are DFQATT and SNEGSKA (reference sequence). V lost 8 bases to trimming and J lost 2 bases, with 8 bases between them. The CDR3 is 11 residues long. CDR3 sequence: CSREFTDTQYF. As DNA, the CDR3 is TGCAGTCGCGAGTTCACAGATACGCAGTATTTT.

This clonotype was recorded a few times. The V call is TRBV6-2 or TRBV6-3, the J call TRBJ1-5, with D possibly TRBD1 on 5 matching bases. Germline loops: CDR1 MNHEY, CDR2 SVGEGT. This CDR3 region has 14 residues. V dropped 8 bases and J dropped 3 bases, with 14 bases sitting between them. The CDR3 coding sequence is TGTGCCAGCGGCGAATGGGGCCTCAATCAGCCCCAGCATTTT. Translating it yields CASGEWGLNQPQHF.

This chain's CDR3 is CSARDPRYRGEDNEQFF. The DNA of the CDR3 is TGCAGTGCTAGAGATCCCCGCTACAGGGGAGAGGACAATGAGCAGTTCTTC. V usage is TRBV20-1 and J usage is TRBJ2-1; 7 bases agree with TRBD1. With V trimmed by 0 bases and J by 5 bases, 13 bases remained unmatched. The CDR3 has 17 amino acids. CDR1 and CDR2 (germline): DFQATT, SNEGSKA (reference sequence).

This clonotype was found many times. The V gene is TRBV29-1, the J gene TRBJ2-5; the D gene is possibly TRBD2 (5 bases). The V gene's germline CDR1 is SQVTM and CDR2 ANQGSEA. There are 15 residues in the CDR3. V shed 3 bases and J shed 1 base, with 15 bases lying between them. CDR3 nucleotides: TGCAGCGTTGAGGACTTTACGAGGATCCAAGAGACCCAGTACTTC. It is translated as CSVEDFTRIQETQYF.

This chain joins TRBV12-5 and TRBJ1-5; D ambiguous. Germline V lookup: CDR1 LGHNT, CDR2 FRNRAP. This CDR3 has 13 amino acids. V lost 1 base to trimming and J lost 7 bases, with 8 bases between them. DNA of the CDR3: TGTGCTAGTGGTTTGGAGACCGGGCAGCCCCAGCATTTT. Its protein is CASGLETGQPQHF.

A few counts support this clonotype. The genes are TRBV6-6 and TRBJ2-5; 8 nucleotides align to TRBD2. Germline-derived CDR1 and CDR2 are MNHNY and SVGAGI (reference sequence). This CDR3 is 14 amino acids long. V lost 8 bases to trimming and J lost 4 bases; unmatched junction nucleotides: 9. CDR3 sequence (DNA): TGTGCCAGCCGGGGGAGCGGGAGTGGAGAGACCCAGTACTTC. It encodes CASRGSGSGETQYF.

The chain uses TRBV10-3 and TRBJ1-3; 8 bases line up with TRBD1. The CDR3 totals 15 residues. The junction had 4 bases not matched to a gene; V was cut back by 6 bases and J by 0 bases. The germline V gene has CDR1 ENHRY and CDR2 SYGVKD. For the CDR3, the DNA is TGTGCCATCAGGGACAGGGCCAACTCTGGAAACACCATATATTTT. This translates into CAIRDRANSGNTIYF.

This clonotype has more than one count but fewer than ten. The chain couples TRBV7-8 to TRBJ2-1, with 9 bases fitting TRBD2. The germline V gene encodes CDR1 SGHVS and CDR2 FQNEAQ. The CDR3 length is 17 residues. With 5 bases clipped from V and 3 bases from J, the junction kept 11 bases outside the gene matches. The CDR3 DNA follows: TGTGCCAGCAGCCCTATGGTAGCGGGAGTGTTCTACAATGAGCAGTTCTTC. Amino acid sequence: CASSPMVAGVFYNEQFF.

This clonotype appeared a few times. This chain connects TRBV6-4 to TRBJ2-3; no clear D. The germline CDR1 and CDR2 sequences are MRHNA and SNTAGT. V shed 0 bases and J shed 2 bases, with 6 bases lying between them. This CDR3 comprises 14 residues. In nucleotides, the CDR3 is TGTGCCAGCAGTGACTCACACTACACAGATACGCAGTATTTT. Amino acid sequence: CASSDSHYTDTQYF.

The sample holds a few counts of this clonotype. The chain recombines TRBV7-6 with TRBJ2-5; TRBD2 aligns across 9 bases. The V segment lost 1 base and the J segment 0 bases; nucleotides outside the gene matches: 9. The CDR3 spans 18 residues. Per the germline V gene, CDR1 is SGHVS and CDR2 is FNYEAQ. CDR3: CASSLVLSTSGHQETQYF. For the CDR3, the DNA is TGTGCCAGCAGCTTAGTTTTATCGACTAGCGGTCACCAAGAGACCCAGTACTTC.

The V call is TRBV6-5, the J call TRBJ1-1; 8 bases align to TRBD1. The CDR3 has 13 amino acids. Germline loops: CDR1 MNHEY, CDR2 SVGAGI. With 6 bases clipped from V and 1 base from J, the junction kept 1 base outside the gene matches. CDR3 residues: CASRQGANTEAFF. In DNA, the CDR3 is TGTGCCAGCAGGCAGGGGGCGAACACTGAAGCTTTCTTT.

Regarding this clonotype: Relative to the germline gene, one junction end is altered; a read error may explain this. The CDR3 DNA reads TGCAGCGCCTCGGGCGGTAGCGGCACAGAGACGCAGTATTTT. It yields the protein CSASGGSGTETQYF. The rearrangement uses TRBV29-1 and TRBJ2-3; D is possibly TRBD2 (6 bases). The CDR3 runs 14 residues. The germline CDR1 and CDR2 sequences are SQVTM and ANQGSEA.

This clonotype was picked up a small number of times. This chain connects TRBV7-9 to TRBJ2-3, with D possibly matching TRBD2 (6 bases). This CDR3 contains 16 residues. Germline V gene sequence: CDR1 SEHNR, CDR2 FQNEAQ (reference sequence). V shed 1 base and J shed 5 bases, with 16 bases lying between them. The CDR3 DNA reads TGTGCCAGCAGCTTAGTCGCGGGGATCGGAGGAGATACGCAGTATTTT. Its protein product is CASSLVAGIGGDTQYF.

This clonotype was recorded at least ten times. The chain uses TRBV12-3 or TRBV12-4 and TRBJ2-7; possibly TRBD2 for D (6 bases). This CDR3 region has 15 residues. V was shortened by 2 bases and J by 6 bases, with 17 bases between the two germline ends. The CDR3 here is CASSLSLATRVEQYF. CDR3 DNA: TGTGCCAGCAGTTTATCCCTAGCGACCCGGGTCGAGCAGTACTTC.

The CDR3 DNA reads as TGTGCCAGCAGTGCCCTTGGGACAGGGAACACTGAAGCTTTCTTT. It specifies CASSALGTGNTEAFF. The chain couples TRBV6-1 to TRBJ1-1, with TRBD1 identical over 8 bases. J was trimmed by 1 base and V by 4 bases; bases with no gene match: 5. The CDR3 length is 15 residues. CDR1 and CDR2 (germline): MNHNS, SASEGT.

This clonotype was seen a few times. The rearrangement links TRBV7-2 to TRBJ2-1; 9 bases line up with TRBD2. Germline lookup yields CDR1 SGHTA and CDR2 FQGNSA. The CDR3 contains 15 residues. The junction had 5 bases not matched to a gene; V was cut back by 1 base and J by 7 bases. Here the CDR3 DNA reads TGTGCCAGCAGCTTAGAAGTTAGCGGGGGTAATGAGCAGTTCTTC. Translation: CASSLEVSGGNEQFF. The whole variable domain, filled in from reference TRBV7-2 and TRBJ2-1, reads GAGVSQSPSNKVTEKGKDVELRCDPISGHTALYWYRQSLGQGLEFLIYFQGNSAPDKSGLPSDRFSAERTGGSVSTLTIQRTQQEDSAVYLCASSLEVSGGNEQFFGPGTRLTVL.

This clonotype has only a few counts. The chain carries TRBV12-3 or TRBV12-4 and TRBJ1-1, with D uncertain. This CDR3 comprises 13 residues. V was pared by 3 bases and J by 5 bases, with 10 bases between. The CDR3: CASSLKGRTEAFF. CDR3 DNA: TGTGCCAGCAGTTTGAAAGGAAGGACTGAAGCTTTCTTT.

The rearrangement joins TRBV20-1 to TRBJ1-1, with D hard to call. Trimming left V 2 bases short and J 1 base short, with 5 bases between. This CDR3 has 12 residues. Germline assignment: CDR1 DFQATT and CDR2 SNEGSKA (reference sequence). The CDR3 DNA is TGCAGTGCTAGATTGTGGAACACTGAAGCTTTCTTT. It translates to CSARLWNTEAFF.

The V gene is TRBV4-3, the J gene TRBJ1-2, with 8 nucleotides matching TRBD1. The CDR3 loop spans 16 amino acids. Trimming took 3 bases from V and 0 from J; bases not matched to a gene: 6. Germline V gives CDR1 LGHNA, CDR2 YSLEER. CDR3 sequence reads: CASSQGQVLSNYGYTF. Written as DNA, the CDR3 is TGCGCCAGCAGCCAGGGACAGGTACTATCTAACTATGGCTACACCTTC.

To note about this clonotype: This may come from a read error, since a much larger clone is one base off. The gene calls are TRBV6-2 or TRBV6-3 and TRBJ2-1; D perhaps matches TRBD1 (5 bases). Germline CDR1 MNHEY, CDR2 SVGEGT. The germline V and J ends were trimmed by 5 bases and 6 bases, with 23 bases remaining between them. The CDR3 runs to 17 residues. CDR3: CASSPNDRATLCNEQFF. The CDR3, as DNA: TGTGCCAGCAGTCCGAACGACAGAGCCACTCTATGCAATGAGCAGTTCTTC.

The chain has TRBV18 and TRBJ2-3, with D perhaps TRBD1 (7 bases). V lost 3 bases, J lost 4 bases, and 14 bases lay in between. The CDR3 has 15 amino acids. The germline V gene has CDR1 KGHSH and CDR2 LQKENI. The DNA for the CDR3 is TGTGCCAGCTCACCGACTGGAGGGGGCGCAGATACGCAGTATTTT. This sequence encodes CASSPTGGGADTQYF.

This clonotype is deemed medium-sized. This chain joins TRBV28 and TRBJ2-7; a weak D match, TRBD2 (5 bases). V lost 2 bases and J lost 3, with 11 bases in between. Germline V gene sequence: CDR1 MDHEN, CDR2 SYDVKM. The CDR3 loop spans 14 amino acids. CDR3 DNA: TGTGCCAGCAGTTTACTCCGAGGGTACTACGAGCAGTACTTC. Amino acid sequence: CASSLLRGYYEQYF.

The chain carries TRBV3-1 and TRBJ1-4; D remains ambiguous. The CDR3 is 16 amino acids. Germline lookup yields CDR1 LGHDT and CDR2 YNNKEL (reference sequence). The V end lost 4 bases, the J end lost 2 bases, and 14 bases lay between the germline ends. Here the CDR3 DNA reads TGTGCCAGCAGCCGTAGATCTGGTGGGACTAATGAAAAACTGTTTTTT. Its translation is CASSRRSGGTNEKLFF.

This sequence joins TRBV7-9 and TRBJ2-5; D ambiguous. The J call may be mistaken, given a closer DNA end match to TRBJ2-7. The CDR3 has 14 amino acids. The germline CDR1 and CDR2 sequences are SEHNR and FQNEAQ (reference sequence). CDR3 nucleotide sequence: TGTGCCAGCAGCTCCGGCACAGCAGCCTACGAGCAGTACTTC. Translated: CASSSGTAAYEQYF.

J is TRBJ2-7 and V is TRBV7-3, with 14 bases fitting TRBD2. The germline CDR1 and CDR2 sequences are SGHTA and FQGTGA. Losses at the gene ends were 5 bases for V and 4 bases for J; bases not matched to a gene: 7. There are 16 residues in the CDR3. The CDR3 loop is CASSRSGTSGSYEQYF. The CDR3 bases are TGTGCCAGCAGCCGCTCCGGGACTAGCGGGAGTTACGAGCAGTACTTC.

The CDR3 nucleotides read TGTGCCAGCAGCCCCCTATCATACATTGGCACAGATACGCAGTATTTT. This translates into CASSPLSYIGTDTQYF. The chain combines TRBV7-9 with TRBJ2-3; D uncertain. The CDR3 extends over 16 amino acids. The germline V gene encodes CDR1 SEHNR and CDR2 FQNEAQ (reference sequence). The V end was cut by 5 bases, the J end by 1 base, with 16 bases between.

This clonotype was seen more than once but under ten times. This sequence joins TRBV11-2 and TRBJ2-2, with 9 nucleotides matching TRBD2. The CDR3 runs 19 residues. V was clipped by 1 base and J by 6 bases; unmatched bases: 15. The germline gives CDR1 SGHAT, CDR2 FQNNGV. The CDR3 nucleotides are TGTGCCAGCAGCTTAGGGCATTTGGGTAGCGGGAGATCTCCCGGGGAGCTGTTTTTT. Protein: CASSLGHLGSGRSPGELFF.